The 31 T cell receptor beta chains presented below share a single source sample, sequenced in a study of blood T cell repertoires in COVID-19. Assay: immunoSEQ multiplex PCR; the TCRdb copy retains only in-frame clones and omits some. This repertoire shows roughly 63,000 clones, over 75% found once; its top ten account for 9.7%. The sequenced sample consisted of peripheral blood. Every receptor here comes from a human donor in a cohort sampled during active COVID-19.

This chain uses TRBV7-9 with TRBJ2-3; the match to TRBD1 covers 10 bases. CDR3 length equals 14 residues. Germline V gene data show CDR1 as SEHNR and CDR2 as FQNEAQ (reference sequence). J gave up 5 bases and V 3 bases, and 2 bases lay outside the gene matches. The CDR3 nucleotides are TGTGCCAGCAGCTTGGGACAGGGGCAAGATACGCAGTATTTT. Protein: CASSLGQGQDTQYF.

The CDR3 spells CASSLDMGNTEAFF. The CDR3 DNA is TGTGCCAGCAGTCTTGACATGGGGAACACTGAAGCTTTCTTT. The V and J genes are TRBV28 and TRBJ1-1, with no clear D. The V end was cut by 5 bases, the J end by 1 base, with 11 bases between. The CDR3 is 14 residues long. Per germline, CDR1 MDHEN and CDR2 SYDVKM.

The table lists this clone with a count of one. V usage is TRBV7-2 and J usage is TRBJ1-1; no firm D call. Germline assignment: CDR1 SGHTA and CDR2 FQGNSA. V lost 3 bases to trimming and J lost 4 bases, with 12 bases between them. The CDR3 has 14 residues. This CDR3 reads CASSFTLAVTEAFF. CDR3 nucleotide sequence: TGTGCCAGCAGCTTTACCCTGGCCGTCACTGAAGCTTTCTTT.

The sample holds one count of this clone. The rearrangement uses TRBV9 and TRBJ1-1, with 9 bases lining up with TRBD1. CDR1 and CDR2 from the germline V gene are SGDLS and YYNGEE. Trimming cost V 3 bases and J 4 bases; bases outside gene matches: 4. The length of the CDR3 is 14 residues. The chain's CDR3 is CASSEGTGSTEAFF. CDR3 coding DNA: TGTGCCAGCAGCGAAGGGACAGGGAGCACTGAAGCTTTCTTT.

V usage is TRBV6-6 and J usage is TRBJ1-5, with D unresolved. The CDR3 covers 16 residues. Trimming shortened V by 6 bases and J by 2 bases, and 17 bases separated the two germline ends. Germline CDR1 MNHNY, CDR2 SVGAGI (reference sequence). This CDR3 is CASSQKTPGGNQPQHF. Here the CDR3 DNA reads TGTGCCAGCAGCCAGAAGACACCCGGCGGCAATCAGCCCCAGCATTTT.

The rearrangement links TRBV14 to TRBJ2-1; possibly TRBD2 for D (5 bases). The CDR3 has 14 residues. Germline-derived CDR1 and CDR2 are SGHDN and FVKESK. V shed 0 bases and J shed 10 bases, with 13 bases lying between them. CDR3 in amino acids: CASSQDIGIGEQFF. The CDR3 bases are TGTGCCAGCAGCCAAGATATCGGGATCGGCGAGCAGTTCTTC.

This sequence joins TRBV7-9 and TRBJ1-4; 9 bases fit TRBD1. Germline V lookup: CDR1 SEHNR, CDR2 FQNEAQ (reference sequence). The CDR3 spans 19 residues. J gave up 3 bases and V 4 bases, and 15 bases lay outside the gene matches. Here the CDR3 reads CASSYELPGQGLANEKLFF. CDR3 nucleotide sequence: TGTGCCAGCAGCTATGAATTGCCGGGACAGGGTTTGGCTAATGAAAAACTGTTTTTT.

V gene TRBV7-2 combines with J gene TRBJ2-1; possibly TRBD2 for D (6 bases). Germline V CDR1 and CDR2: SGHTA, FQGNSA. This CDR3 has 15 residues. Trimming took off 7 bases at V and 9 bases at J, with 22 bases between the two ends. In DNA, the CDR3 is TGTGCCAGCACTTTTAGGAGGGGTCATAATTTTGAGCAGTTCTTC. Its translation is CASTFRRGHNFEQFF.

This chain connects TRBV18 to TRBJ2-7; TRBD2 matches at 11 bases. CDR3 length: 17 residues. Germline lookup yields CDR1 KGHSH and CDR2 LQKENI. The V and J ends lost 2 bases and 4 bases, in that order; junction bases with no gene match: 10. The CDR3 DNA follows: TGTGCCAGCTCACCAGTTCACGGGACTAGCGGAACTTACGAGCAGTACTTC. Its protein product is CASSPVHGTSGTYEQYF.

The V and J genes are TRBV7-8 and TRBJ1-1; the D gene is possibly TRBD1 (5 bases). V was cut by 3 bases and J by 7 bases, with 18 bases left in between. This CDR3 is built from 15 residues. Germline V gene lookup returns CDR1 SGHVS and CDR2 FQNEAQ. This CDR3 reads CASSFAGGGSGEAFF. The CDR3 nucleotides read TGTGCCAGCAGCTTCGCCGGTGGGGGGTCGGGTGAAGCTTTCTTT.

This clone was seen just once. The gene calls are TRBV27 and TRBJ1-1; D gene uncertain. The CDR3 is 15 residues long. Germline V gene lookup returns CDR1 MNHEY and CDR2 SMNVEV (reference sequence). V shed 6 bases and J shed 1 base, with 15 bases lying between them. In nucleotides, the CDR3 is TGTGCCAGCAGCCCCCGTGAAGCCAAGAACACTGAAGCTTTCTTT. It specifies CASSPREAKNTEAFF.

This rearrangement joins TRBV3-1 (or the pseudogene TRBV3-2) to TRBJ1-5; D perhaps matches TRBD1 (5 bases). Germline CDR1 is LGHDT and CDR2 is YNNKEL (reference sequence). V gave up 1 base and J gave up 4 bases, with 17 bases separating them. This CDR3 spans 17 amino acids. The chain's CDR3 is CASSQGSTLGGNQPQHF. Here the CDR3 DNA reads TGTGCCAGCAGCCAAGGGTCAACTTTGGGGGGAAATCAGCCCCAGCATTTT.

In its sample, this clone was seen many times. The rearrangement links TRBV18 to TRBJ1-5, with D maybe TRBD1 (6 bases). The CDR3 loop spans 16 amino acids. Germline V lookup: CDR1 KGHSH, CDR2 LQKENI. V gave up 0 bases and J gave up 9 bases, with 18 bases separating them. CDR3 sequence (DNA): TGTGCCAGCTCACCACCTGAGGGACAAAGGGCCGGGCCCCAGCATTTT. This codes for CASSPPEGQRAGPQHF.

The rearrangement joins TRBV5-6 to TRBJ2-2, with 7 bases that match TRBD2. Looked up from germline, CDR1 is SGHDT and CDR2 is YYEEEE. The length of the CDR3 is 14 residues. J gave up 9 bases and V 4 bases, and 9 bases lay outside the gene matches. CDR3 sequence: CASSTGGSTRELFF. The DNA of the CDR3 is TGTGCCAGCAGCACGGGAGGAAGTACCAGGGAGCTGTTTTTT. Filled out from reference TRBV5-6 and TRBJ2-2, the complete variable domain reads DAGVTQSPTHLIKTRGQQVTLRCSPKSGHDTVSWYQQALGQGPQFIFQYYEEEERQRGNFPDRFSGHQFPNYSSELNVNALLLGDSALYLCASSTGGSTRELFFGEGSRLTVL.

This sequence joins TRBV9 and TRBJ2-3; TRBD2 matches at 10 bases. Germline-derived CDR1 and CDR2 are SGDLS and YYNGEE. This CDR3 is built from 17 residues. The trim removed 3 bases at V and 2 bases at J, leaving 9 bases unmatched. The DNA of the CDR3 is TGTGCCAGCAGCGCCACCCCTAGCGGGGGACCCACAGATACGCAGTATTTT. Protein: CASSATPSGGPTDTQYF.

V usage is TRBV4-3 and J usage is TRBJ1-5; no reliable D call. Per germline, CDR1 LGHNA and CDR2 YSLEER. The length of the CDR3 is 15 residues. V lost 4 bases and J lost 0, with 10 bases in between. CDR3 sequence (DNA): TGCGCCAGCAGCCCGTACGGAGGTAGCAATCAGCCCCAGCATTTT. Translated: CASSPYGGSNQPQHF.

The chain combines TRBV27 with TRBJ2-7; 11 nucleotides align to TRBD2. V shed 6 bases and J 2 bases; nucleotides not matched to a gene: 6. CDR1 MNHEY and CDR2 SMNVEV come from the germline V gene (reference sequence). This CDR3 is 15 amino acids long. The CDR3 region is CASSFGTSGTYEQYF. The DNA of the CDR3 is TGTGCCAGCAGCTTCGGGACTAGCGGTACCTACGAGCAGTACTTC.

This rearrangement joins TRBV19 to TRBJ2-3, with 10 bases fitting TRBD2. Germline V gives CDR1 LNHDA, CDR2 SQIVND (reference sequence). J gave up 2 bases and V 9 bases, and 5 bases lay outside the gene matches. The CDR3 extends over 14 amino acids. Written as DNA, the CDR3 is TGTGCCAGAAAAAGCGGGAGGGACACAGATACGCAGTATTTT. The encoded protein is CARKSGRDTDTQYF.

This clone was seen ten or more times. This chain connects TRBV5-4 to TRBJ2-7, with TRBD1 identical over 8 bases. The CDR3 contains 13 residues. In germline, CDR1 is SGHNT, CDR2 YYREEE (reference sequence). The V and J ends lost 4 bases and 4 bases, in that order; junction bases with no gene match: 4. The CDR3, as DNA: TGTGCCAGCAGCCCGCAGGGGGCTTACGAGCAGTACTTC. This encodes CASSPQGAYEQYF.

Notes on this clone: Other DNA sequences from this sample encode an identical CDR3 as well. The chain couples TRBV5-4 to TRBJ2-5; 8 bases are shared with TRBD2. From germline, CDR1 is SGHNT and CDR2 YYREEE (reference sequence). Unmatched junction bases numbered 5, after V lost 3 bases and J lost 4 bases. CDR3 length equals 14 residues. DNA of the CDR3: TGTGCCAGCAGCTCAGGGACTAGTGCAGAGACCCAGTACTTC. As protein: CASSSGTSAETQYF.

This chain links TRBV4-3 with TRBJ1-5; D ambiguous. Germline CDR1 reads LGHNA; CDR2 reads YSLEER. V lost 0 bases and J 0 bases, leaving 6 bases between the germline ends. The CDR3 loop spans 15 amino acids. CDR3 sequence: CASSQDRGSNQPQHF. In nucleotides, the CDR3 is TGCGCCAGCAGCCAAGACCGCGGTAGCAATCAGCCCCAGCATTTT.

This chain joins TRBV18 and TRBJ2-2; maybe TRBD2 (6 bases). Germline CDR1 is KGHSH and CDR2 is LQKENI. V was clipped by 8 bases and J by 2 bases, with 12 bases between them. The CDR3 spans 14 residues. CDR3 loop: CASPTDYNTGELFF. CDR3 DNA sequence: TGTGCCAGCCCAACGGACTACAACACCGGGGAGCTGTTTTTT.

This rearrangement joins TRBV10-3 to TRBJ2-3; possibly TRBD2 for D (6 bases). The CDR3 extends over 17 amino acids. Trimming took off 0 bases at V and 3 bases at J, with 16 bases between the two ends. Germline lookup yields CDR1 ENHRY and CDR2 SYGVKD. The CDR3 sequence is CAISESFGTEGTDTQYF. CDR3 coding DNA: TGTGCCATCAGTGAGTCTTTTGGTACGGAGGGAACAGATACGCAGTATTTT.

The CDR3 spells CASSPPLSGSPDTQYF. The CDR3 DNA sequence: TGTGCCAGCTCACCACCCCTTAGCGGGAGCCCAGATACGCAGTATTTT. The chain carries TRBV18 and TRBJ2-3; 9 bases agree with TRBD2. Germline CDR1 KGHSH, CDR2 LQKENI. Losses at the gene ends were 0 bases for V and 4 bases for J; bases not matched to a gene: 5. There are 16 residues in the CDR3.

The rearrangement links TRBV4-2 to TRBJ2-1; the match to TRBD1 covers 9 bases. The CDR3 loop spans 17 amino acids. V dropped 2 bases and J dropped 7; count of bases not matched to a gene: 12. Germline V gene data show CDR1 as LGHNA and CDR2 as YNFKEQ. CDR3 residues: CASSQLGQGKHLNEQFF. CDR3 in DNA: TGTGCCAGCAGCCAACTCGGACAGGGGAAACATCTGAATGAGCAGTTCTTC.

The chain is built from TRBV11-2 and TRBJ2-1; 12 bases align to TRBD2. Trimming removed 6 bases from V and 7 bases from J; junction bases left unmatched: 7. CDR3 length: 15 amino acids. Germline V gene data show CDR1 as SGHAT and CDR2 as FQNNGV. The CDR3 loop is CASSRLAGDVNEQFF. DNA for the CDR3: TGTGCCAGCAGTCGACTAGCGGGAGACGTAAATGAGCAGTTCTTC.

This chain joins TRBV5-4 and TRBJ2-2, with D perhaps matching TRBD1 (6 bases). The CDR3 loop spans 16 amino acids. Germline assignment: CDR1 SGHNT and CDR2 YYREEE (reference sequence). V was clipped by 2 bases and J by 4 bases, with 15 bases between them. CDR3: CASSFRGGLFTGELFF. CDR3 coding DNA: TGTGCCAGCAGCTTTAGAGGGGGTTTGTTCACCGGGGAGCTGTTTTTT.

The chain employs TRBV6-2 or TRBV6-3 and TRBJ2-1; TRBD2 agrees at 15 bases. The ends lost 2 bases at V and 2 bases at J; junction bases unmatched: 7. Germline V gene data show CDR1 as MNHEY and CDR2 as SVGEGT. The length of the CDR3 is 19 residues. The CDR3 protein is CASSYGLAGGPITYNEQFF. The CDR3 region has the DNA TGTGCCAGCAGTTACGGACTAGCGGGAGGGCCGATAACCTACAATGAGCAGTTCTTC.

The gene calls are TRBV7-8 and TRBJ1-4, with D perhaps matching TRBD1 (5 bases). The CDR3 is 13 residues long. Germline V gene sequence: CDR1 SGHVS, CDR2 FQNEAQ. V lost 4 bases and J lost 4, with 7 bases in between. CDR3 protein: CASSSGLNEKLFF. In nucleotides, the CDR3 is TGTGCCAGCAGCTCGGGACTTAATGAAAAACTGTTTTTT.

This clone was counted once. This chain joins TRBV28 and TRBJ1-5; D might be TRBD1 (6 bases). Trimming removed 2 bases at V and 4 bases at J, with 9 bases between. The CDR3 sequence is 14 residues long. The germline V gene has CDR1 MDHEN and CDR2 SYDVKM. DNA of the CDR3: TGTGCCAGCAGTTTAATCAGGGGAAATCAGCCCCAGCATTTT. Amino acid sequence: CASSLIRGNQPQHF.

The V gene is TRBV19, the J gene TRBJ2-2; D might be TRBD2 (5 bases). Germline V lookup: CDR1 LNHDA, CDR2 SQIVND (reference sequence). This CDR3 contains 15 residues. Trimming shortened V by 3 bases and J by 2 bases, and 10 bases separated the two germline ends. CDR3 in amino acids: CASSIRGFNTGELFF. The CDR3 DNA sequence: TGTGCCAGTAGTATTAGAGGGTTCAACACCGGGGAGCTGTTTTTT.